This TCR beta chain stems from a study of blood T cell repertoires in COVID-19. V dropped 4 bases and J dropped 5; count of bases not matched to a gene: 7. This CDR3 is built from 14 residues. CDR1 SGHTA and CDR2 FQGNSA come from the germline V gene. Sequencing used immunoSEQ multiplex PCR; TCRdb keeps in-frame clones, though not all of them. Seen here are tens of thousands of clones, approximately 91% observed once, and the top ten hold roughly two fifths. Source material: peripheral blood. The sequence derives from a man in his 60s with active or convalescent COVID-19. J is TRBJ1-2 and V is TRBV7-2; 7 bases align to TRBD1. CDR3 region: CASSSNRGGYGYTF. CDR3 DNA sequence: TGTGCCAGCAGCTCCAACAGGGGCGGGTATGGCTACACCTTC.